Following are 29 T cell receptor beta chains from one sample sequenced in a study of human T cells and chemical hapten exposure. Each CDR3 protein gets one entry after TCRdb re-called the 5' RACE reads with MiXCR. This sample carries about 140,000 distinct CDR3 sequences, 3.5% to 5% of them seen once, and the ten largest clones take over 1.1%. It was from unfractionated whole blood that total RNA was extracted. Source of these receptors: a female donor in good health.

The rearrangement links TRBV3-1 to TRBJ2-5; 8 bases match TRBD1. J lost 7 bases, V lost 4 bases, and 14 bases had no gene match. This CDR3 has 16 residues. The germline gives CDR1 LGHDT, CDR2 YNNKEL (reference sequence). The CDR3 sequence is CASSLSTGERLRTQYF. As DNA, the CDR3 is TGTGCCAGCAGCCTTTCGACAGGGGAACGTCTAAGGACCCAGTACTTC.

This clonotype was observed once. A much bigger clone sits one base away, suggesting this may be a read error. The J gene is TRBJ1-5, the V gene TRBV5-1; D gene unclear. The CDR3 has 12 residues. Looked up from germline, CDR1 is SGHRS and CDR2 is YFSETQ. V was shortened by 6 bases and J by 10 bases, with 14 bases between the two germline ends. The CDR3 DNA reads as TGCGCCAGCATGCAGTCCATGGTACCCCAGCATTTT. Translated: CASMQSMVPQHF. The variable domain in full, with the rest retrieved from reference TRBV5-1 and TRBJ1-5, is KAGVTQTPRYLIKTRGQQVTLSCSPISGHRSVSWYQQTPGQGLQFLFEYFSETQRNKGNFPGRFSGRQFSNSRSEMNVSTLELGDSALYLCASMQSMVPQHFGDGTRLSIL.

Regarding this clonotype: A much larger clone differs by one base, so this may be a read error. The chain couples TRBV5-6 to TRBJ1-2; D is uncertain. Germline lookup yields CDR1 SGHDT and CDR2 YYEEEE. The CDR3 sequence is 13 residues long. V shed 5 bases and J shed 7 bases, with 15 bases lying between them. The CDR3 DNA follows: TGTGCCAGCAGTTGCACAGACACCTTTGGCTACACCTTC. Translation gives CASSCTDTFGYTF.

This clonotype was observed a handful of times. The chain combines TRBV7-2 with TRBJ1-3; no clear D gene. Germline V CDR1 and CDR2: SGHTA, FQGNSA. The CDR3 contains 14 residues. The V end lost 5 bases, the J end lost 0 bases, and 8 bases lay between the germline ends. The CDR3 nucleotides are TGTGCCAGCAGCCCCCTGGGCTCTGGAAACACCATATATTTT. Encoded protein: CASSPLGSGNTIYF.

The chain joins TRBV7-9 to TRBJ1-2, with D hard to call. This CDR3 spans 14 amino acids. V was clipped by 4 bases and J by 6 bases, with 15 bases between them. The germline gives CDR1 SEHNR, CDR2 FQNEAQ (reference sequence). Here the CDR3 reads CASSYERKGNGYTF. CDR3 DNA: TGTGCCAGCAGCTATGAGCGAAAGGGCAATGGCTACACCTTC.

In this sample, this clonotype turned up many times. This sequence joins TRBV27 and TRBJ1-3, with a weak D call TRBD1 (5 bases). V gave up 5 bases and J gave up 0 bases, with 14 bases separating them. Germline V lookup: CDR1 MNHEY, CDR2 SMNVEV (reference sequence). The CDR3 covers 16 residues. CDR3 region: CASSPLGLSSGNTIYF. CDR3 in DNA: TGTGCCAGCAGTCCCCTGGGGCTGAGCTCTGGAAACACCATATATTTT.

The CDR3 nucleotides are TGTGCCAGCAGCTTATATCAGGTCCAGGAGACCCAGTACTTC. Protein product: CASSLYQVQETQYF. The gene calls are TRBV5-6 and TRBJ2-5; D gene unclear. This CDR3 region has 14 residues. CDR1 and CDR2 (germline): SGHDT, YYEEEE. V gave up 2 bases and J gave up 5 bases, with 13 bases separating them. Full variable domain (rest looked up from reference TRBV5-6 and TRBJ2-5): DAGVTQSPTHLIKTRGQQVTLRCSPKSGHDTVSWYQQALGQGPQFIFQYYEEEERQRGNFPDRFSGHQFPNYSSELNVNALLLGDSALYLCASSLYQVQETQYFGPGTRLLVL.

This clonotype has only one observation. A read error is possible here, since a much larger clone lies one base away. V is TRBV5-1 and J is TRBJ2-7; TRBD1 aligns across 7 bases. The CDR3 contains 13 residues. The J segment lost 7 bases and the V segment lost 7 bases, leaving 11 bases of the junction unmatched. CDR1 is SGHRS and CDR2 is YFSETQ in the germline V gene. CDR3 bases: TGCGCCAGCTCCCAGAACAGGGGATGGGAGCAGTACTTC. This sequence encodes CASSQNRGWEQYF.

This clonotype has ten or more counts. The rearrangement links TRBV7-8 to TRBJ2-3, with D possibly being TRBD1 (5 bases). V was clipped by 5 bases and J by 1 base, with 13 bases between them. There are 15 residues in the CDR3. Germline CDR1 SGHVS, CDR2 FQNEAQ. CDR3 protein: CASSNDRVRTDTQYF. The CDR3 nucleotides are TGTGCCAGCAGCAACGACAGAGTCCGCACAGATACGCAGTATTTT.

The table lists this clonotype with a few counts. V is TRBV27 and J is TRBJ2-6, with D perhaps matching TRBD1 (6 bases). Germline assignment: CDR1 MNHEY and CDR2 SMNVEV (reference sequence). V shed 5 bases and J shed 2 bases, with 13 bases lying between them. There are 16 residues in the CDR3. CDR3 coding DNA: TGTGCCAGCAGTCCCTCCAGGGGACCTGGGGCCAACGTCCTGACTTTC. It is translated as CASSPSRGPGANVLTF.

This clonotype was found many times. The rearrangement uses TRBV12-3 or TRBV12-4 and TRBJ1-1; 8 bases fit TRBD1. The V segment lost 4 bases and the J segment 1 base; nucleotides outside the gene matches: 2. The CDR3 consists of 14 residues. CDR3 sequence reads: CASSYGTGNTEAFF. The CDR3 region has the DNA TGTGCCAGCAGTTATGGGACAGGGAACACTGAAGCTTTCTTT.

The sample holds many counts of this clonotype. The gene calls are TRBV7-2 and TRBJ1-5; no definite D call. The V and J ends lost 0 bases and 0 bases respectively, with 9 bases between them. Germline assignment: CDR1 SGHTA and CDR2 FQGNSA. CDR3 length: 16 residues. The CDR3 loop reads CASSLAGGYSNQPQHF. The CDR3 DNA follows: TGTGCCAGCAGCTTAGCTGGAGGCTATAGCAATCAGCCCCAGCATTTT.

This clonotype has at least ten counts. The V and J genes are TRBV4-1 and TRBJ2-2; D remains unclear. Trimming removed 6 bases at V and 1 base at J, with 9 bases between. The germline CDR1 and CDR2 sequences are MGHRA and YSYEKL. This CDR3 spans 14 amino acids. The CDR3 spells CASSALRNTGELFF. The CDR3 nucleotides are TGCGCCAGCAGTGCCCTACGGAACACCGGGGAGCTGTTTTTT.

This clonotype showed up many times. The chain links TRBV19 to TRBJ2-2; maybe TRBD2 (6 bases). Trimming cost V 3 bases and J 3 bases, with 8 bases left between them. This CDR3 spans 14 amino acids. Germline CDR1 reads LNHDA; CDR2 reads SQIVND (reference sequence). CDR3 loop: CASSIWGDTGELFF. The CDR3 region has the DNA TGTGCCAGTAGTATTTGGGGGGACACCGGGGAGCTGTTTTTT.

This clonotype was seen at least ten times. CDR3 sequence: CASSPMEGTSTEAFF. The DNA for the CDR3 is TGTGCCAGCTCACCAATGGAGGGTACGAGTACTGAAGCTTTCTTT. V and J are TRBV18 and TRBJ1-1, with D unclear. The germline V gene encodes CDR1 KGHSH and CDR2 LQKENI. The CDR3 spans 15 residues. Trimming took 2 bases from V and 5 from J, leaving 15 bases between them. Filled out from reference TRBV18 and TRBJ1-1, the complete variable domain reads NAGVMQNPRHLVRRRGQEARLRCSPMKGHSHVYWYRQLPEEGLKFMVYLQKENIIDESGMPKERFSAEFPKEGPSILRIQQVVRGDSAAYFCASSPMEGTSTEAFFGQGTRLTVV.

The table lists this clonotype with many counts. V gene TRBV29-1 combines with J gene TRBJ2-5; 7 bases line up with TRBD1. The CDR3 runs to 13 residues. The V and J ends lost 6 bases and 1 base, in that order; junction bases with no gene match: 5. Germline assignment: CDR1 SQVTM and CDR2 ANQGSEA. The DNA for the CDR3 is TGCAGCGTGGACAGGCAATCCCAAGAGACCCAGTACTTC. Translated, it gives CSVDRQSQETQYF. The variable domain in full, with the rest retrieved from reference TRBV29-1 and TRBJ2-5, is SAVISQKPSRDICQRGTSLTIQCQVDSQVTMMFWYRQQPGQSLTLIATANQGSEATYESGFVIDKFPISRPNLTFSTLTVSNMSPEDSSIYLCSVDRQSQETQYFGPGTRLLVL.

At least ten counts were recorded for this clonotype. This chain links TRBV9 with TRBJ2-3; unclear D gene. This CDR3 is built from 16 residues. Per germline, CDR1 SGDLS and CDR2 YYNGEE. Trimming shortened V by 0 bases and J by 6 bases, and 17 bases separated the two germline ends. The DNA of the CDR3 is TGTGCCAGCAGCGTAGGGGCCCAGCATTTGACGGATACGCAGTATTTT. As protein: CASSVGAQHLTDTQYF.

This clonotype was counted ten times or more. The chain joins TRBV12-3 or TRBV12-4 to TRBJ1-5; D perhaps matches TRBD1 (6 bases). The CDR3 length is 17 residues. V lost 6 bases and J lost 0, with 18 bases in between. The CDR3 reads CASSPSRGGVSNQPQHF. The CDR3 DNA reads as TGTGCCAGCAGCCCCTCTCGCGGGGGCGTTAGCAATCAGCCCCAGCATTTT.

This clonotype has ten or more counts. The rearrangement uses TRBV5-1 and TRBJ2-7, with 11 bases fitting TRBD1. The ends lost 4 bases at V and 3 bases at J; junction bases unmatched: 6. The CDR3 is made up of 15 amino acids. The germline CDR1 and CDR2 sequences are SGHRS and YFSETQ. The CDR3 DNA reads TGCGCCAGCAGCCCCGGACAGGGGGCCCTCTACGAGCAGTACTTC. This translates into CASSPGQGALYEQYF.

This clonotype came up a few times. The CDR3 protein is CASSQERTSANYGYTF. In DNA form, the CDR3 reads TGTGCCAGCAGCCAAGAGAGGACGAGCGCTAACTATGGCTACACCTTC. The rearrangement links TRBV3-1 to TRBJ1-2; no clear D gene. The length of the CDR3 is 16 residues. V was cut by 0 bases and J by 0 bases, with 11 bases left in between. Per germline, CDR1 LGHDT and CDR2 YNNKEL (reference sequence).

This clonotype was seen many times. This chain joins TRBV7-8 and TRBJ2-3; 16 nucleotides align to TRBD2. Unmatched junction bases numbered 10, after V lost 7 bases and J lost 6 bases. The CDR3 runs 17 residues. Germline CDR1 SGHVS, CDR2 FQNEAQ. The CDR3 DNA sequence: TGTGCCAGCATCCCCACCGGGACTAGCGGGGGGGCGGATACGCAGTATTTT. Translated, it gives CASIPTGTSGGADTQYF.

This clonotype was detected ten times or more. The gene calls are TRBV24-1 and TRBJ2-3; possible D gene TRBD1, 5 bases. The CDR3 sequence is 12 residues long. V was shortened by 7 bases and J by 2 bases, with 6 bases between the two germline ends. Per germline, CDR1 KGHDR and CDR2 SFDVKD. The CDR3: CATSRATDTQYF. CDR3 bases: TGTGCCACCAGCAGGGCCACAGATACGCAGTATTTT.

This clonotype was seen a handful of times. The V and J genes are TRBV19 and TRBJ1-6; no definite D call. Germline assignment: CDR1 LNHDA and CDR2 SQIVND (reference sequence). V was trimmed by 6 bases and J by 5 bases, leaving 14 bases between them. The CDR3 runs to 15 residues. The CDR3 sequence is CASRIPGVDNSPLHF. The CDR3 DNA is TGTGCCAGTAGAATTCCGGGAGTCGATAATTCACCCCTCCACTTT.

This chain joins TRBV19 and TRBJ1-5; TRBD1 aligns across 11 bases. J was trimmed by 1 base and V by 6 bases; bases with no gene match: 11. The V gene's germline CDR1 is LNHDA and CDR2 SQIVND (reference sequence). This CDR3 comprises 18 residues. The CDR3, as DNA: TGTGCCAGTAGCCGAGACGGGACAGGGGGTAGGAGCAATCAGCCCCAGCATTTT. This encodes CASSRDGTGGRSNQPQHF. Together with reference TRBV19 and TRBJ1-5, the CDR3 gives the full variable domain: DGGITQSPKYLFRKEGQNVTLSCEQNLNHDAMYWYRQDPGQGLRLIYYSQIVNDFQKGDIAEGYSVSREKKESFPLTVTSAQKNPTAFYLCASSRDGTGGRSNQPQHFGDGTRLSIL.

This clonotype was seen at least ten times. This sequence joins TRBV20-1 and TRBJ1-1; a possible D gene is TRBD1 (5 bases). In germline, CDR1 is DFQATT, CDR2 SNEGSKA (reference sequence). CDR3 length: 14 residues. The germline V and J ends were trimmed by 5 bases and 1 base, with 14 bases remaining between them. The DNA for the CDR3 is TGCAGTGCTGGGGGGGGACCGTGGAACACTGAAGCTTTCTTT. This translates into CSAGGGPWNTEAFF.

This clonotype has a handful of counts. J is TRBJ1-3 and V is TRBV13, with TRBD1 matching over 9 bases. The V segment lost 5 bases and the J segment 3 bases; nucleotides outside the gene matches: 8. This CDR3 has 16 amino acids. Germline V CDR1 and CDR2: PRHDT, FYEKMQ (reference sequence). DNA for the CDR3: TGTGCCAGCAGCCCAGTTGGACAGGGGTGTGGAAACACCATATATTTT. Encoded protein: CASSPVGQGCGNTIYF.

Many counts were recorded for this clonotype. The chain recombines TRBV7-2 with TRBJ1-6; tentative D call: TRBD1 (5 bases). Per the germline V gene, CDR1 is SGHTA and CDR2 is FQGNSA. The CDR3 spans 17 residues. Trimming took 3 bases from V and 7 from J, leaving 19 bases between them. Here the CDR3 reads CASSFVWGDSINSPLHF. CDR3 coding DNA: TGTGCCAGCAGCTTCGTTTGGGGCGACAGCATAAATTCACCCCTCCACTTT.

This clonotype was seen many times. The chain joins TRBV14 to TRBJ2-3; 9 positions agree with TRBD1. This CDR3 has 16 residues. Germline-derived CDR1 and CDR2 are SGHDN and FVKESK. The V and J ends lost 3 bases and 0 bases, in that order; junction bases with no gene match: 4. The CDR3 nucleotides read TGTGCCAGCAGCCACCACAGGGGGCTGAGCACAGATACGCAGTATTTT. As protein: CASSHHRGLSTDTQYF.

This clonotype was seen many times. This rearrangement joins TRBV12-3 or TRBV12-4 to TRBJ1-1, with D maybe TRBD1 (5 bases). The CDR3 length is 13 residues. Trimming stripped 6 bases from V and 3 bases from J, with 11 bases between. The CDR3 reads CASRTTEYTEAFF. The CDR3 DNA is TGTGCCAGCAGAACGACAGAATACACTGAAGCTTTCTTT.